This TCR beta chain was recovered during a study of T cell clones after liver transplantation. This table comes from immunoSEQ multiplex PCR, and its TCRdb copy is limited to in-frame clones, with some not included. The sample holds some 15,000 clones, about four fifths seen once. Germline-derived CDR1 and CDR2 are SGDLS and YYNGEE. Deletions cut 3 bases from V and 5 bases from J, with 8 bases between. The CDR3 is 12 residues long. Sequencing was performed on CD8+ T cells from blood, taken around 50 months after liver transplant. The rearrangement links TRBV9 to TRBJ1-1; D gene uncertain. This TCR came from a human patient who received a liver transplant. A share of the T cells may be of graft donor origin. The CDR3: CASSAPGTEAFF. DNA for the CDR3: TGTGCCAGCAGCGCCCCCGGGACTGAAGCTTTCTTT.